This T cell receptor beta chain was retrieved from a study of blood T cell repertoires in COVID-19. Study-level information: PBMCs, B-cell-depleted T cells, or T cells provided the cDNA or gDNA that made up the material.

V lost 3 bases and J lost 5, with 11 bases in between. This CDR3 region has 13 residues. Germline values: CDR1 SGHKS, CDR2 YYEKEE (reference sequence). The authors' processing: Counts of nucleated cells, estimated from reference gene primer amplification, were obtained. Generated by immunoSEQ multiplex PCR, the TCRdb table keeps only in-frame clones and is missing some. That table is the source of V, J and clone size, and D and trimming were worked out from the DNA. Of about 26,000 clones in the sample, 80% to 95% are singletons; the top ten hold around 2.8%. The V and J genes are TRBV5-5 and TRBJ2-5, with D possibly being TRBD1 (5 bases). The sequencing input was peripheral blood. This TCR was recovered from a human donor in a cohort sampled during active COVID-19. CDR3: CASSSPGRETQYF. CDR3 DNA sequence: TGTGCCAGCAGCTCGCCAGGGCGGGAGACCCAGTACTTC.